This TCR beta chain was obtained from a study of siplizumab effects on memory and regulatory T cells. Study results and limitations: Few alloreactive clones mapped to unstimulated subsets. Siplizumab produced a significant reduction in alloreactive sequences that were traceable to unstimulated CD4+ memory cells.

The V gene's germline CDR1 is SGHNT and CDR2 YYREEE (reference sequence). J lost 7 bases, V lost 2 bases, and 8 bases had no gene match. This CDR3 comprises 15 residues. Cells from the mixed lymphocyte reaction were cocultured for 6 days at 37°C. The table lists this clone with a few counts. Its antigen remains unknown. The data were produced by immunoSEQ multiplex PCR, yet TCRdb's version contains in-frame clones alone and is incomplete. This table has over 12,000 clones, roughly 50% appearing once. Sequenced: CFSE-low (dividing) CD4+ T cells sorted from an allogeneic mixed lymphocyte reaction. This chain joins TRBV5-4 and TRBJ1-1; 10 bases agree with TRBD1. This TCR came from a human donor in good health; the cells came from an allogeneic mixed lymphocyte reaction. As DNA, the CDR3 is TGTGCCAGCAGCTTTCCGGGACAGGGGCACCTTGAAGCTTTCTTT. It codes for CASSFPGQGHLEAFF.